One and the same sample provided the 17 T cell receptor beta chains below, sequenced in a study of T cells in localized non-small cell lung cancer. This table comes from immunoSEQ multiplex PCR, and its TCRdb copy is limited to in-frame clones, with some not included. The sample consists of about 79,000 clones, more than 75% of them appearing once. Sequenced here: peripheral blood, sampled before any cancer treatment. These receptors originate from a woman aged 35-70 years with stage I squamous cell lung carcinoma.

The chain couples TRBV2 to TRBJ1-6; 8 bases agree with TRBD1. CDR1 and CDR2 from the germline V gene are SNHLY and FYNNEI. The V gene end was trimmed by 8 bases and the J gene end by 4 bases; junction bases not matched to a gene: 4. The CDR3 contains 14 residues. Here the CDR3 DNA reads TGTGCCAGCGGACAGGGTTCATATAATTCACCCCTCCACTTT. Translated: CASGQGSYNSPLHF.

The chain joins TRBV7-2 to TRBJ2-5; D is perhaps TRBD2 (7 bases). The V end was cut by 6 bases, the J end by 3 bases, with 20 bases between. This CDR3 spans 16 amino acids. Germline V CDR1 and CDR2: SGHTA, FQGNSA. The CDR3 sequence is CASSPGGGGLKETQYF. The CDR3 DNA follows: TGTGCCAGCAGTCCCGGGGGCGGGGGATTAAAAGAGACCCAGTACTTC.

This chain connects TRBV4-1 to TRBJ1-2; maybe TRBD1 (5 bases). This CDR3 is 14 amino acids long. Germline V gene sequence: CDR1 MGHRA, CDR2 YSYEKL. V lost 10 bases and J 8 bases, leaving 23 bases between the germline ends. Here the CDR3 DNA reads TGCGCCACCAACGCCGTGCGGGGAGGGGAAGGCTACACCTTC. Its translation is CATNAVRGGEGYTF.

The chain recombines TRBV27 with TRBJ1-2; D may be TRBD1 (6 bases). This CDR3 contains 15 residues. Trimming left V 0 bases short and J 4 bases short, with 12 bases between. Germline V gene lookup returns CDR1 MNHEY and CDR2 SMNVEV (reference sequence). DNA of the CDR3: TGTGCCAGCAGTTTATCCAGCAGGGGAATCTATGGCTACACCTTC. Translation gives CASSLSSRGIYGYTF.

The chain uses TRBV12-5 and TRBJ2-6, with D unresolved. The V and J ends lost 0 bases and 2 bases respectively, with 2 bases between them. Per the germline V gene, CDR1 is LGHNT and CDR2 is FRNRAP. The CDR3 sequence is 14 residues long. CDR3 sequence: CASGLVAGANVLTF. For the CDR3, the DNA is TGTGCTAGTGGTTTGGTAGCTGGGGCCAACGTCCTGACTTTC.

CDR3 DNA sequence: TGTGCCAGTAGTACCACAGGGGGCGATGGCTACACCTTC. Translated: CASSTTGGDGYTF. The chain employs TRBV19 and TRBJ1-2; TRBD1 matches at 9 bases. The trim removed 4 bases at V and 6 bases at J, leaving 3 bases unmatched. Germline-derived CDR1 and CDR2 are LNHDA and SQIVND (reference sequence). The CDR3 runs 13 residues.

The chain couples TRBV9 to TRBJ2-3; 9 positions match TRBD2. CDR3 length: 15 residues. Per the germline V gene, CDR1 is SGDLS and CDR2 is YYNGEE. The ends lost 2 bases at V and 3 bases at J; junction bases unmatched: 4. CDR3 region: CASSVIAGETDTQYF. For the CDR3, the DNA is TGTGCCAGCAGCGTCATAGCGGGGGAAACAGATACGCAGTATTTT. Complete variable domain (other parts from reference TRBV9 and TRBJ2-3): DSGVTQTPKHLITATGQRVTLRCSPRSGDLSVYWYQQSLDQGLQFLIQYYNGEERAKGNILERFSAQQFPDLHSELNLSSLELGDSALYFCASSVIAGETDTQYFGPGTRLTVL.

The rearrangement joins TRBV5-1 to TRBJ1-1; 7 nucleotides align to TRBD1. Trimming at V came to 4 bases and at J to 0 bases, leaving 6 bases not matched to a gene. Per germline, CDR1 SGHRS and CDR2 YFSETQ. The CDR3 loop spans 15 amino acids. The CDR3 loop is CASSGATGLNTEAFF. The DNA of the CDR3 is TGCGCCAGCAGCGGGGCGACAGGGCTGAACACTGAAGCTTTCTTT.

The V and J genes are TRBV6-6 and TRBJ2-3, with 7 bases aligning to TRBD1. From germline, CDR1 is MNHNY and CDR2 SVGAGI (reference sequence). J lost 2 bases, V lost 0 bases, and 5 bases had no gene match. This CDR3 spans 16 amino acids. In DNA, the CDR3 is TGTGCCAGCAGTTACTCGAAGACAGGGCTCACAGATACGCAGTATTTT. It encodes CASSYSKTGLTDTQYF.

CDR3 protein: CASSESGEKQPQHF. The DNA of the CDR3 is TGTGCCAGCAGTGAATCGGGGGAAAAGCAGCCCCAGCATTTT. The chain has TRBV2 and TRBJ1-5; D possibly corresponds to TRBD1 (5 bases). From germline, CDR1 is SNHLY and CDR2 FYNNEI. The V gene lost 2 bases and the J gene lost 7 bases, with 12 bases spanning the gap. The CDR3 sequence is 14 residues long.

The chain uses TRBV28 and TRBJ1-5; the match to TRBD1 covers 11 bases. The V segment lost 7 bases and the J segment 5 bases; nucleotides outside the gene matches: 22. CDR1 is MDHEN and CDR2 is SYDVKM in the germline V gene. The length of the CDR3 is 20 residues. CDR3 in DNA: TGTGCCAGCACCGAAACTATTGGGACAGGGGGATATATTACCGATCAGCCCCAGCATTTT. It specifies CASTETIGTGGYITDQPQHF.

This clone was seen once. The chain carries TRBV6-5 and TRBJ2-7; 9 positions match TRBD2. CDR1 is MNHEY, CDR2 SVGAGI, per germline. This CDR3 contains 15 residues. Unmatched junction bases numbered 13, after V lost 6 bases and J lost 7 bases. The CDR3 protein is CASSDSPGLAREQYF. DNA for the CDR3: TGTGCCAGCAGCGATTCACCGGGACTAGCTCGGGAGCAGTACTTC.

This clone was seen just once. The chain is built from TRBV10-2 and TRBJ1-5; TRBD1 matches 9 bases. The junction had 15 bases not matched to a gene; V was cut back by 7 bases and J by 2 bases. The CDR3 extends over 18 amino acids. The V gene's germline CDR1 is WSHSY and CDR2 SAAADI. The chain's CDR3 is CASNPDRGFGFGNQPQHF. In DNA form, the CDR3 reads TGCGCCAGCAACCCGGACAGGGGTTTTGGTTTTGGCAATCAGCCCCAGCATTTT.

This clone was counted only a few times. Relative to the germline gene, one junction end is altered; a read error may explain this. The genes are TRBV7-7 and TRBJ1-6; D remains unclear. There are 13 residues in the CDR3. Germline V gives CDR1 SSHAT, CDR2 FNYEAQ (reference sequence). The chain's CDR3 is CASSLTRNSPLHF. The CDR3 nucleotides are TGTGCTAGCAGCTTAACGAGAAATTCACCCCTCCACTTT.

This chain connects TRBV5-1 to TRBJ2-5; D unresolved. Per the germline V gene, CDR1 is SGHRS and CDR2 is YFSETQ. This CDR3 has 16 amino acids. The V gene lost 4 bases and the J gene lost 1 base, with 17 bases spanning the gap. The CDR3 bases are TGCGCCAGCAGCACTGCCCCGGCAGGCCTCCAAGAGACCCAGTACTTC. Protein sequence: CASSTAPAGLQETQYF.

The genes are TRBV9 and TRBJ1-4; D may be TRBD1 (5 bases). V was trimmed by 3 bases and J by 4 bases, leaving 10 bases between them. In germline, CDR1 is SGDLS, CDR2 YYNGEE. The CDR3 length is 14 residues. The CDR3 sequence: CASSAGQVNEKLFF. The DNA of the CDR3 is TGTGCCAGCAGCGCCGGACAAGTTAATGAAAAACTGTTTTTT.

This chain links TRBV6-5 with TRBJ1-2, with D tentatively TRBD1 (5 bases). Trimming left V 0 bases short and J 1 base short, with 12 bases between. Germline CDR1 MNHEY, CDR2 SVGAGI. The CDR3 has 16 amino acids. CDR3 in DNA: TGTGCCAGCAGTTACTCGATGGGGGGGAATAACTATGGCTACACCTTC. Encoded protein: CASSYSMGGNNYGYTF.